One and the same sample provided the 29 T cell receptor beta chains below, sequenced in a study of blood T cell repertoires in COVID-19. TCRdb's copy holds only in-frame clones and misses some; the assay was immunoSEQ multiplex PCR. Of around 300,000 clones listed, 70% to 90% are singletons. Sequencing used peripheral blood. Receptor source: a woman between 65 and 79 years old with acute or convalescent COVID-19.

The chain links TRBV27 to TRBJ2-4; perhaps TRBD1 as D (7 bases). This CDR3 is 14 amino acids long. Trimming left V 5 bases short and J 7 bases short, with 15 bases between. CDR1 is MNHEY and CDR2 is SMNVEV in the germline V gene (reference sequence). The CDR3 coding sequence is TGTGCCAGCAGTCGGGGGTCAGGGGGTAACATTCAGTACTTC. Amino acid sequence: CASSRGSGGNIQYF.

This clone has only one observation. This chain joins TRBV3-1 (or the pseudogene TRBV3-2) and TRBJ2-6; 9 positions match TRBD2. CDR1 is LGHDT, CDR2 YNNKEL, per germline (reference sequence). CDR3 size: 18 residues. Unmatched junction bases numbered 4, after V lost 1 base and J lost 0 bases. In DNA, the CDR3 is TGTGCCAGCAGCCAAGTTCTAGCGGGGTACTCTGGGGCCAACGTCCTGACTTTC. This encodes CASSQVLAGYSGANVLTF.

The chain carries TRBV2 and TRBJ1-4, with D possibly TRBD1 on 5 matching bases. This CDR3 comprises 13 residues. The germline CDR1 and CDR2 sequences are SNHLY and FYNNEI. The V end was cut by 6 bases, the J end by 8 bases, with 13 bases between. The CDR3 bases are TGTGCCAGCAGAGAAAGAGACAGAGAAAAACTGTTTTTT. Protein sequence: CASRERDREKLFF.

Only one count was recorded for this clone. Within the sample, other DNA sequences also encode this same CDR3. The CDR3 reads CASSLGGVTDTQYF. The CDR3 DNA reads TGCGCCAGCAGCTTGGGCGGGGTGACAGATACGCAGTATTTT. This chain links TRBV5-1 with TRBJ2-3, with TRBD2 as a possible D gene (6 bases). CDR1 and CDR2 from the germline V gene are SGHRS and YFSETQ. V was clipped by 0 bases and J by 3 bases, with 8 bases between them. This CDR3 has 14 residues.

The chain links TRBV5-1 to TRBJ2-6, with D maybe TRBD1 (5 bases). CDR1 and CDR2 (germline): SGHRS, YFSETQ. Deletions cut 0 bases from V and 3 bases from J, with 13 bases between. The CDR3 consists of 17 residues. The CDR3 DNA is TGCGCCAGCAGCTTGGGACGGAGACAGAGTGGGGCCAACGTCCTGACTTTC. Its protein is CASSLGRRQSGANVLTF.

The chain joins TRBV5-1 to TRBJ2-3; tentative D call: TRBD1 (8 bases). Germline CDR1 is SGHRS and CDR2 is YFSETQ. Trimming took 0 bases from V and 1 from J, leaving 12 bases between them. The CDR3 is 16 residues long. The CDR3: CASSLAGGQGTDTQYF. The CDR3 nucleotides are TGCGCCAGCAGCTTGGCGGGGGGACAGGGCACAGATACGCAGTATTTT.

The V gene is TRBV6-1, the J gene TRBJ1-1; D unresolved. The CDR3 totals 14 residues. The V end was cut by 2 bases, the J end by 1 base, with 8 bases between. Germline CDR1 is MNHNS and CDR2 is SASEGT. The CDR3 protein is CASSERGGNTEAFF. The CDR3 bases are TGTGCCAGCAGTGAACGGGGAGGGAACACTGAAGCTTTCTTT.

The CDR3 spells CASSYEGARGYTF. Written as DNA, the CDR3 is TGTGCCAGCAGTTACGAGGGGGCCAGAGGCTACACCTTC. The chain links TRBV6-5 to TRBJ1-2, with 7 bases identical to TRBD1. The CDR3 loop spans 13 amino acids. V trimming: 2 bases; J trimming: 8 bases; junction bases outside the gene matches: 5. CDR1 is MNHEY, CDR2 SVGAGI, per germline.

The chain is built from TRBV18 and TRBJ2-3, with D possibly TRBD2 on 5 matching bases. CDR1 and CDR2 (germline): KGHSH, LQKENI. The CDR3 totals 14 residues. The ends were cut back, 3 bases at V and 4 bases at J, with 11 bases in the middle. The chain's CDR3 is CASSPGSPPDTQYF. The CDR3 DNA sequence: TGTGCCAGCTCACCGGGGAGTCCCCCAGATACGCAGTATTTT. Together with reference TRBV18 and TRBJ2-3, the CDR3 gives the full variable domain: NAGVMQNPRHLVRRRGQEARLRCSPMKGHSHVYWYRQLPEEGLKFMVYLQKENIIDESGMPKERFSAEFPKEGPSILRIQQVVRGDSAAYFCASSPGSPPDTQYFGPGTRLTVL.

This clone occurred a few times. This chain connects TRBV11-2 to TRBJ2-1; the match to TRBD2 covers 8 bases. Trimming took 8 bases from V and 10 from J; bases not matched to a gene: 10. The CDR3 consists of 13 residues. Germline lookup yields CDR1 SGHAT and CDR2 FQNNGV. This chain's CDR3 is CASAGGDRGEQFF. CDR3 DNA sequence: TGTGCCAGCGCCGGGGGGGATAGGGGAGAGCAGTTCTTC.

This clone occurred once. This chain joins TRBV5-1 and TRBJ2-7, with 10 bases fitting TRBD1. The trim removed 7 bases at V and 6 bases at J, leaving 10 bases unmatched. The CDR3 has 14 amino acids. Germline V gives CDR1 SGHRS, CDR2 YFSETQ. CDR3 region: CASGLSGTGVEQYF. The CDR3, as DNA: TGCGCCAGCGGCCTTTCCGGGACAGGGGTCGAGCAGTACTTC.

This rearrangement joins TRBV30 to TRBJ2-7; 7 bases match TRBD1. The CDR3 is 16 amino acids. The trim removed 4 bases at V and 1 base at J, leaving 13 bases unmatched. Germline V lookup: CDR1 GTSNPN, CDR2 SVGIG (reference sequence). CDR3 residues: CAWMPVGQAESYEQYF. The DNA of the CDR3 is TGTGCCTGGATGCCAGTAGGACAGGCTGAATCCTACGAGCAGTACTTC.

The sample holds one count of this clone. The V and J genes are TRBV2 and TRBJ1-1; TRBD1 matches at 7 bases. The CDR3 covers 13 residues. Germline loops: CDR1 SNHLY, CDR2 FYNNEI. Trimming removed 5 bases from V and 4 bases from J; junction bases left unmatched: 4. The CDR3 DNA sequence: TGTGCCAGCAGTAGACAGGGAATCACTGAAGCTTTCTTT. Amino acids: CASSRQGITEAFF.

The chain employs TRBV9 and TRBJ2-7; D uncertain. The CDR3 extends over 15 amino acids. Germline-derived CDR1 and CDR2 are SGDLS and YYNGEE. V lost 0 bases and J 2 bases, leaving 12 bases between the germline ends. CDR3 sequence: CASSVEARLPYEQYF. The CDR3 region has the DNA TGTGCCAGCAGCGTAGAGGCCAGGCTACCCTACGAGCAGTACTTC. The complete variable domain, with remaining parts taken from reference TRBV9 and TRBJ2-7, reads DSGVTQTPKHLITATGQRVTLRCSPRSGDLSVYWYQQSLDQGLQFLIQYYNGEERAKGNILERFSAQQFPDLHSELNLSSLELGDSALYFCASSVEARLPYEQYFGPGTRLTVT.

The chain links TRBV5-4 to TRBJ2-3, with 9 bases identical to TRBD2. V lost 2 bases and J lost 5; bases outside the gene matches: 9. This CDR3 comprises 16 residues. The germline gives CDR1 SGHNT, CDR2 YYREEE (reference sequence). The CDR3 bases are TGTGCCAGCAGCTTCCAGCGGGGGGACGCCGGAGATACGCAGTATTTT. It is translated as CASSFQRGDAGDTQYF.

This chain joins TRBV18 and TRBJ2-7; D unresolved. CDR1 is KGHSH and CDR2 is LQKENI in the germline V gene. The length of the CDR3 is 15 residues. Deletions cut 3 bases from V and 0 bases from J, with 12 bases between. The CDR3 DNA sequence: TGTGCCAGCTCACCCGTTAGCTCTAACTCCTACGAGCAGTACTTC. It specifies CASSPVSSNSYEQYF.

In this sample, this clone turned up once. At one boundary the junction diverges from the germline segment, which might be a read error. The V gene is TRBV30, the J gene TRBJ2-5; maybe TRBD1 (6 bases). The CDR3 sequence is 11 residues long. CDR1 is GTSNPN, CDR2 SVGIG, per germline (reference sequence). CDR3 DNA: TGTGCCTGGAGTACCGGGACACCCTTGAACTTC. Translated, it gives CAWSTGTPLNF. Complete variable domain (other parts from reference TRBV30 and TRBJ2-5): SQTIHQWPATLVQPVGSPLSLECTVEGTSNPNLYWYRQAAGRGLQLLFYSVGIGQISSEVPQNLSASRPQDRQFILSSKKLLLSDSGFYLCAWSTGTPLNFGPGTRLLVL.

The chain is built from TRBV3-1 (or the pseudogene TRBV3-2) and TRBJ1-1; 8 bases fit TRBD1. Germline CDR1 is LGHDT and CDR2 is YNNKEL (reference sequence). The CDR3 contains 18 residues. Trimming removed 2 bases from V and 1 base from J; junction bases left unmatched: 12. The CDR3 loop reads CASSQRTQGASRNTEAFF. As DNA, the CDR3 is TGTGCCAGCAGCCAAAGGACCCAGGGGGCGAGTCGGAACACTGAAGCTTTCTTT.

Here the CDR3 reads CASSFAGSSTDTQYF. Here the CDR3 DNA reads TGTGCCAGCAGCTTTGCCGGGTCTAGCACAGATACGCAGTATTTT. The chain is built from TRBV7-2 and TRBJ2-3; D is ambiguous. The CDR3 contains 15 residues. Germline CDR1 SGHTA, CDR2 FQGNSA. V shed 3 bases and J shed 0 bases, with 10 bases lying between them.

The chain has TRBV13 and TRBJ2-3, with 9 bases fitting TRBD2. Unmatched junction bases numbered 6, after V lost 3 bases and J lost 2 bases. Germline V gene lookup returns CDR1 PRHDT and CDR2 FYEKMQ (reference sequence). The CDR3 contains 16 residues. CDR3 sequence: CASSFRRGGATDTQYF. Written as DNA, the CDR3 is TGTGCCAGCAGCTTTAGGCGGGGGGGGGCCACAGATACGCAGTATTTT.

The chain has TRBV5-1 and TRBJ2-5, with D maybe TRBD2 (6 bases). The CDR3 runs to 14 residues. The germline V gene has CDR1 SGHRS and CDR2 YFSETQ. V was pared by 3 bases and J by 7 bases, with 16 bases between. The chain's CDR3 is CASSSPGSGGTQYF. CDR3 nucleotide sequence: TGCGCCAGCAGCTCTCCGGGGTCCGGGGGGACCCAGTACTTC.

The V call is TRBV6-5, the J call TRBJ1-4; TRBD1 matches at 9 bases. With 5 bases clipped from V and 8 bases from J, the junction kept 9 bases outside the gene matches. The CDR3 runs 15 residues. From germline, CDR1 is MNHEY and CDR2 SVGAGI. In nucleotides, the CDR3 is TGTGCCAGCAGTCCAAACAGGGGGCGGAAAGAAAAACTGTTTTTT. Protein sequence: CASSPNRGRKEKLFF.

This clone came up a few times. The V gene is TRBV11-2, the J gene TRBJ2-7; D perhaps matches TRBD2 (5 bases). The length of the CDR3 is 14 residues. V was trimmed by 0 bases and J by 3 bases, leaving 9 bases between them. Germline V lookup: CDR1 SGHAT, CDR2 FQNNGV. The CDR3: CASSLDRGFYEQYF. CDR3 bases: TGTGCCAGCAGCTTAGATCGGGGATTCTACGAGCAGTACTTC.

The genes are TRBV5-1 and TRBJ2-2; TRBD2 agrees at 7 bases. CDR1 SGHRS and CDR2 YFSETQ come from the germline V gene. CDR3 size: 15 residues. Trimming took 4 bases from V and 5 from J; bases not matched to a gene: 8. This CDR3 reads CASSPPGGRTGELFF. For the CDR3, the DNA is TGCGCCAGCAGCCCCCCCGGGGGGAGGACCGGGGAGCTGTTTTTT.

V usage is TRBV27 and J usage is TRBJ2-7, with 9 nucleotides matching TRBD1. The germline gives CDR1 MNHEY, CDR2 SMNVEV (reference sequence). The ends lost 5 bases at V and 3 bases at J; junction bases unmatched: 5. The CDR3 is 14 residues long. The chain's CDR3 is CASSIQGANYEQYF. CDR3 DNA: TGTGCCAGCAGTATACAGGGGGCCAACTACGAGCAGTACTTC.

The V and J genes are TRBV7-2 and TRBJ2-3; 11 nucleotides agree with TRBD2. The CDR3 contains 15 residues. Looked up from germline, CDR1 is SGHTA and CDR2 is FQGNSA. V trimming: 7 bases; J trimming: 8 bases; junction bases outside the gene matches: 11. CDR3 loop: CASTTSSGGASTQYF. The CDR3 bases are TGTGCCAGCACCACAAGTAGCGGGGGGGCTTCTACGCAGTATTTT. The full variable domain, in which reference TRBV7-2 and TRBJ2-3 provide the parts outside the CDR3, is GAGVSQSPSNKVTEKGKDVELRCDPISGHTALYWYRQSLGQGLEFLIYFQGNSAPDKSGLPSDRFSAERTGGSVSTLTIQRTQQEDSAVYLCASTTSSGGASTQYFGPGTRLTVL.

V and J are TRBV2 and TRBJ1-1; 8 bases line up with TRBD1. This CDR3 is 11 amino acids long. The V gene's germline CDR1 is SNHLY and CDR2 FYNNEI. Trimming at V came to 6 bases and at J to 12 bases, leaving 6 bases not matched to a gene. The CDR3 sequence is CASREDRVTFF. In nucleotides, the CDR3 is TGTGCCAGCAGAGAGGACAGGGTGACTTTCTTT.

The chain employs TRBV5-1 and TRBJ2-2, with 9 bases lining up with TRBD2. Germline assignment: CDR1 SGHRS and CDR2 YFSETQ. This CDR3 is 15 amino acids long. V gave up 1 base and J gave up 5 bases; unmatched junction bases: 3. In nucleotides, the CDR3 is TGCGCCAGCAGCTTGCGAGCGGGGGGTACCGGGGAGCTGTTTTTT. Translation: CASSLRAGGTGELFF.

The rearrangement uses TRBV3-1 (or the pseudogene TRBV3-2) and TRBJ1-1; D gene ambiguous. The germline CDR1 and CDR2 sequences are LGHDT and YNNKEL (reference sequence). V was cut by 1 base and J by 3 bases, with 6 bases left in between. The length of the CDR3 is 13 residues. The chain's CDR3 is CASSQGYHTEAFF. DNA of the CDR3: TGTGCCAGCAGCCAAGGCTATCACACTGAAGCTTTCTTT.